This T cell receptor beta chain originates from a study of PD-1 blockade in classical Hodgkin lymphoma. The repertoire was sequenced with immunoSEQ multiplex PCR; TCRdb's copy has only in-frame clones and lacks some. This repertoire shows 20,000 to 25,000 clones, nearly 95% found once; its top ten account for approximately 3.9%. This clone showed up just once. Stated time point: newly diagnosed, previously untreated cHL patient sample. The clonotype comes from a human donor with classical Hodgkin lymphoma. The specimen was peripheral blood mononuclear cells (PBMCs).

CDR3 residues: CASSLAGGTNEQFF. The CDR3 DNA reads TGCGCCAGCAGCTTAGCGGGGGGGACAAATGAGCAGTTCTTC. V is TRBV5-1 and J is TRBJ2-1; 10 nucleotides line up with TRBD2. This CDR3 is 14 amino acids long. Germline V gene sequence: CDR1 SGHRS, CDR2 YFSETQ. The V gene end was trimmed by 2 bases and the J gene end by 7 bases; junction bases not matched to a gene: 3. Complete variable domain (other parts from reference TRBV5-1 and TRBJ2-1): KAGVTQTPRYLIKTRGQQVTLSCSPISGHRSVSWYQQTPGQGLQFLFEYFSETQRNKGNFPGRFSGRQFSNSRSEMNVSTLELGDSALYLCASSLAGGTNEQFFGPGTRLTVL.